A single sample gave rise to the 31 T cell receptor beta chains below, sequenced in a study of T cell repertoires in cytomegalovirus infection. TCRdb re-called the reads through MiXCR, storing one row per CDR3 protein. The table shows a few hundred thousand distinct CDR3 sequences, with about a sixth occurring only once. What was sequenced was CD8+ T cells from PBMCs. The receptors originated from a human donor in good health (CMV status not recorded). Some clones in this sample may be carry-over from other donors' samples.

The chain uses TRBV10-3 and TRBJ2-1; 9 nucleotides agree with TRBD2. Germline V gene lookup returns CDR1 ENHRY and CDR2 SYGVKD. CDR3 length: 14 amino acids. With V trimmed by 4 bases and J by 4 bases, 2 bases remained unmatched. CDR3 nucleotides: TGTGCCATCAGTGGCAGCGGGGGGTACAATGAGCAGTTCTTC. This codes for CAISGSGGYNEQFF.

This clonotype was detected a few times. The gene calls are TRBV28 and TRBJ1-5, with 9 nucleotides matching TRBD1. There are 16 residues in the CDR3. The germline gives CDR1 MDHEN, CDR2 SYDVKM. Trimming cost V 2 bases and J 9 bases; bases outside gene matches: 11. CDR3 region: CASSLDRDRESRPQHF. The CDR3 region has the DNA TGTGCCAGCAGTTTAGATAGGGACAGGGAATCTAGGCCCCAGCATTTT.

This clonotype was counted ten times or more. The rearrangement joins TRBV7-2 to TRBJ2-7; 13 bases align to TRBD2. V lost 5 bases to trimming and J lost 2 bases; unmatched junction nucleotides: 3. The germline V gene has CDR1 SGHTA and CDR2 FQGNSA. This CDR3 comprises 15 residues. The CDR3 DNA is TGTGCCAGCAGCCCAACTAGCGGGGGGGCCTACGAGCAGTACTTC. Translation: CASSPTSGGAYEQYF.

The chain couples TRBV7-4 to TRBJ2-7; D is unclear. V was clipped by 4 bases and J by 7 bases, with 8 bases between them. Looked up from germline, CDR1 is SGHVT and CDR2 is SQSDAQ. This CDR3 comprises 11 residues. DNA of the CDR3: TGTGCCAGCAGCTCCAATCGGGAGCAGTACTTC. Its translation: CASSSNREQYF.

This clonotype was counted many times. The V and J genes are TRBV7-2 and TRBJ1-4; D may be TRBD1 (6 bases). This CDR3 is built from 15 residues. V lost 1 base, J lost 4 bases, and 10 bases lay in between. Germline V gene lookup returns CDR1 SGHTA and CDR2 FQGNSA. The CDR3 sequence: CASSLEGQSNEKLFF. The CDR3 nucleotides read TGTGCCAGCAGCTTAGAAGGACAGAGTAATGAAAAACTGTTTTTT. The complete variable domain, with remaining parts taken from reference TRBV7-2 and TRBJ1-4, reads GAGVSQSPSNKVTEKGKDVELRCDPISGHTALYWYRQSLGQGLEFLIYFQGNSAPDKSGLPSDRFSAERTGGSVSTLTIQRTQQEDSAVYLCASSLEGQSNEKLFFGSGTQLSVL.

Points on this clonotype: Compared with germline, one end of the junction differs, possibly owing to a read error. This chain joins TRBV7-6 and TRBJ1-1; TRBD1 is a possible D gene (5 bases). Germline CDR1 is SGHVS and CDR2 is FNYEAQ. CDR3 length equals 15 residues. The CDR3 sequence: CANSLADGAFTEAFF. The CDR3 DNA reads TGTGCCAACAGCTTAGCCGATGGGGCGTTCACTGAAGCTTTCTTT.

The sample holds a few counts of this clonotype. The V gene is TRBV4-1, the J gene TRBJ2-5; the match to TRBD2 covers 8 bases. After removal of 1 base from V and 5 bases from J, the junction contained 12 bases not matched to a gene. Germline V gene sequence: CDR1 MGHRA, CDR2 YSYEKL. This CDR3 spans 17 amino acids. The CDR3 DNA follows: TGCGCCAGCAGCCAAGGTCTCCGGACTAGCCCTGTGGAGACCCAGTACTTC. As protein: CASSQGLRTSPVETQYF.

The chain joins TRBV4-2 to TRBJ2-3; TRBD2 matches at 7 bases. Germline values: CDR1 LGHNA, CDR2 YNFKEQ. The junction had 12 bases not matched to a gene; V was cut back by 1 base and J by 2 bases. This CDR3 comprises 18 residues. The CDR3 coding sequence is TGTGCCAGCAGCCAAGGTGTATCTCGCGGGGGAATCACAGATACGCAGTATTTT. It translates to CASSQGVSRGGITDTQYF.

This clonotype has more than one count but fewer than ten. The chain recombines TRBV10-3 with TRBJ2-7; tentative D call: TRBD2 (7 bases). Trimming shortened V by 0 bases and J by 2 bases, and 20 bases separated the two germline ends. The length of the CDR3 is 18 residues. CDR1 is ENHRY, CDR2 SYGVKD, per germline. CDR3 sequence: CAISESDGGGGPAYEQYF. The CDR3 DNA sequence: TGTGCCATCAGTGAGTCGGATGGGGGAGGGGGGCCCGCCTACGAGCAGTACTTC.

The V call is TRBV27, the J call TRBJ2-7; TRBD1 or TRBD2 may be the D gene (5 bases each). Germline loops: CDR1 MNHEY, CDR2 SMNVEV (reference sequence). Trimming pared 0 bases from V and 5 bases from J, leaving 14 bases between. The CDR3 has 15 amino acids. The CDR3 sequence: CASSLSRIGDHEQYF. In nucleotides, the CDR3 is TGTGCCAGCAGTTTATCGAGAATCGGGGACCACGAGCAGTACTTC.

This clonotype was found many times. V gene TRBV6-2 or TRBV6-3 combines with J gene TRBJ2-1, with a weak D call TRBD2 (5 bases). The CDR3 runs 17 residues. Trimming cost V 0 bases and J 8 bases, with 20 bases left between them. The V gene's germline CDR1 is MNHEY and CDR2 SVGEGT. The CDR3 loop reads CASSYSLILAYGDEQFF. In nucleotides, the CDR3 is TGTGCCAGCAGTTACTCGCTAATTCTAGCCTATGGGGATGAGCAGTTCTTC.

Details on this clonotype: This may stem from a read error, because a much larger clone lies one nucleotide away. V usage is TRBV7-9 and J usage is TRBJ2-7, with D unresolved. Germline V gives CDR1 SEHNR, CDR2 FQNEAQ (reference sequence). V shed 5 bases and J shed 3 bases, with 5 bases lying between them. The length of the CDR3 is 11 residues. As DNA, the CDR3 is TGTGCCAGCAGCGAAGACTACGAGCAGTACTTC. It translates to CASSEDYEQYF.

This clonotype was seen more than once but under ten times. V usage is TRBV6-6 and J usage is TRBJ1-4; no firm D call. The CDR3 runs to 21 residues. The ends were cut back, 3 bases at V and 2 bases at J, with 28 bases in the middle. The germline CDR1 and CDR2 sequences are MNHNY and SVGAGI (reference sequence). CDR3 nucleotide sequence: TGTGCCAGCAGTTATCTGGACCGAATCTCGGACTCCCCGAGGACTAATGAAAAACTGTTTTTT. Its translation: CASSYLDRISDSPRTNEKLFF.

The CDR3 DNA follows: TGCGCCAGCAGCCTTCTTTCTGACAGCTTAGAAACCTACGAGCAGTACTTC. Amino acids: CASSLLSDSLETYEQYF. J is TRBJ2-7 and V is TRBV4-1; D may be TRBD1 (5 bases). V lost 4 bases to trimming and J lost 2 bases, with 21 bases between them. The length of the CDR3 is 17 residues. CDR1 is MGHRA and CDR2 is YSYEKL in the germline V gene.

At least ten counts were recorded for this clonotype. The genes are TRBV7-4 and TRBJ1-5; D remains ambiguous. This CDR3 contains 14 residues. Germline V lookup: CDR1 SGHVT, CDR2 SQSDAQ. V lost 7 bases and J lost 2, with 12 bases in between. CDR3 protein: CASNRFTGNQPQHF. For the CDR3, the DNA is TGTGCCAGCAACAGATTCACGGGCAATCAGCCCCAGCATTTT.

This clonotype was found many times. V gene TRBV6-6 combines with J gene TRBJ2-1, with D maybe TRBD2 (6 bases). This CDR3 contains 14 residues. The V end was cut by 2 bases, the J end by 7 bases, with 12 bases between. CDR1 MNHNY and CDR2 SVGAGI come from the germline V gene (reference sequence). CDR3 coding DNA: TGTGCCAGCAGTTACGGGCAGGAGGGGAATGAGCAGTTCTTC. Translated, it gives CASSYGQEGNEQFF.

The sample holds a few counts of this clonotype. In DNA form, the CDR3 reads TGTGCCAGCAGCTTGACCGGGCCGGGCACCGGGGAGCTGTTTTTT. Translating it yields CASSLTGPGTGELFF. The chain employs TRBV7-6 and TRBJ2-2, with unresolved D. The CDR3 is 15 residues long. Looked up from germline, CDR1 is SGHVS and CDR2 is FNYEAQ. V lost 3 bases to trimming and J lost 4 bases, with 12 bases between them.

Many counts were recorded for this clonotype. The gene calls are TRBV7-9 and TRBJ2-7; D ambiguous. Trimming removed 1 base at V and 2 bases at J, with 9 bases between. Germline V gene data show CDR1 as SEHNR and CDR2 as FQNEAQ (reference sequence). CDR3 length: 14 amino acids. Written as DNA, the CDR3 is TGTGCCAGCAGCTTAGTTCTATCCCCCTACGAGCAGTACTTC. It translates to CASSLVLSPYEQYF.

The J gene is TRBJ1-3, the V gene TRBV7-6, with TRBD1 as a possible D gene (5 bases). The V end lost 4 bases, the J end lost 2 bases, and 15 bases lay between the germline ends. The CDR3 extends over 16 amino acids. The germline V gene encodes CDR1 SGHVS and CDR2 FNYEAQ. CDR3 protein: CASSWEGTVAGNTIYF. CDR3 bases: TGTGCCAGCAGCTGGGAAGGGACGGTAGCTGGAAACACCATATATTTT.

This chain connects TRBV6-5 to TRBJ2-7; D ambiguous. The V and J ends lost 0 bases and 2 bases respectively, with 11 bases between them. This CDR3 has 15 amino acids. CDR1 and CDR2 (germline): MNHEY, SVGAGI. In nucleotides, the CDR3 is TGTGCCAGCAGTTACTCGGGTGAACCCCCCTACGAGCAGTACTTC. Translation: CASSYSGEPPYEQYF.

The chain carries TRBV28 and TRBJ1-5; D perhaps matches TRBD1 (6 bases). The CDR3 consists of 13 residues. Germline CDR1 and CDR2: MDHEN and SYDVKM. The CDR3 reads CEAGGRRNQPQHF. The CDR3 DNA follows: TGTGAGGCGGGGGGGCGTCGCAATCAGCCCCAGCATTTT.

The table lists this clonotype with many counts. CDR3 region: CSVAGTGRADEQYF. The CDR3 bases are TGCAGCGTTGCCGGGACAGGGAGGGCAGACGAGCAGTACTTC. This chain uses TRBV29-1 with TRBJ2-7; 9 nucleotides match TRBD1. Per germline, CDR1 SQVTM and CDR2 ANQGSEA. With 4 bases clipped from V and 5 bases from J, the junction kept 9 bases outside the gene matches. The CDR3 is 14 residues long.

Ten or more counts support this clonotype. The chain recombines TRBV2 with TRBJ1-2; no definite D call. Trimming shortened V by 7 bases and J by 8 bases, and 23 bases separated the two germline ends. The germline V gene encodes CDR1 SNHLY and CDR2 FYNNEI. This CDR3 region has 15 residues. The CDR3 DNA sequence: TGTGCCAGCACCCCTTCAGGATCTGGGATAATCGGCTACACCTTC. Translated, it gives CASTPSGSGIIGYTF. Looking up the rest from reference TRBV2 and TRBJ1-2 gives the full variable domain: EPEVTQTPSHQVTQMGQEVILRCVPISNHLYFYWYRQILGQKVEFLVSFYNNEISEKSEIFDDQFSVERPDGSNFTLKIRSTKLEDSAMYFCASTPSGSGIIGYTFGSGTRLTVV.

This clonotype was counted only a few times. This rearrangement joins TRBV20-1 to TRBJ2-3; 7 bases match TRBD1. V trimming: 6 bases; J trimming: 6 bases; junction bases outside the gene matches: 12. This CDR3 is 14 amino acids long. Per the germline V gene, CDR1 is DFQATT and CDR2 is SNEGSKA (reference sequence). In nucleotides, the CDR3 is TGCAGTGCCTCCGGGACAGTCCAGAAGGATACGCAGTATTTT. This sequence encodes CSASGTVQKDTQYF.

This clonotype was detected only a few times. The V call is TRBV7-9, the J call TRBJ2-6, with a tentative D call TRBD1 (7 bases). Germline assignment: CDR1 SEHNR and CDR2 FQNEAQ (reference sequence). Trimming shortened V by 5 bases and J by 11 bases, and 16 bases separated the two germline ends. This CDR3 is 14 amino acids long. The CDR3 here is CASSPGGGGYVLTF. The CDR3 DNA follows: TGTGCCAGCAGCCCCGGAGGGGGCGGGTACGTCCTGACTTTC. The full variable domain, in which reference TRBV7-9 and TRBJ2-6 provide the parts outside the CDR3, is DTGVSQNPRHKITKRGQNVTFRCDPISEHNRLYWYRQTLGQGPEFLTYFQNEAQLEKSRLLSDRFSAERPKGSFSTLEIQRTEQGDSAMYLCASSPGGGGYVLTFGAGSRLTVL.

The chain has TRBV29-1 and TRBJ2-7; no reliable D call. V was cut by 4 bases and J by 0 bases, with 7 bases left in between. CDR1 is SQVTM and CDR2 is ANQGSEA in the germline V gene. The CDR3 has 12 amino acids. CDR3 protein: CSVALGSYEQYF. The CDR3 DNA reads as TGCAGCGTTGCCCTGGGCTCCTACGAGCAGTACTTC.

A word on this clonotype: The junction shows a germline mismatch at one end, possibly a read error. The J gene is TRBJ2-2, the V gene TRBV3-1; D call uncertain. The CDR3 length is 13 residues. The germline V gene has CDR1 LGHDT and CDR2 YNNKEL (reference sequence). The CDR3 sequence: CASSEDIPGELFF. The CDR3 coding sequence is TGTGCCAGCAGCGAAGACATTCCCGGGGAGCTGTTTTTT.

CDR3 in amino acids: CSASAGESYEQYF. The CDR3 DNA follows: TGCAGTGCTAGTGCCGGGGAAAGTTACGAGCAGTACTTC. The V and J genes are TRBV20-1 and TRBJ2-7; the D gene is possibly TRBD2 (5 bases). V lost 3 bases, J lost 4 bases, and 13 bases lay in between. Germline assignment: CDR1 DFQATT and CDR2 SNEGSKA (reference sequence). The CDR3 is 13 residues long.

The V call is TRBV2, the J call TRBJ2-7; weak D call: TRBD2 (5 bases). V was cut by 4 bases and J by 7 bases, with 11 bases left in between. Germline-derived CDR1 and CDR2 are SNHLY and FYNNEI. This CDR3 is 12 amino acids long. CDR3 nucleotide sequence: TGTGCCAGCAGTGTCCCGGACTTTGAGCAGTACTTC. Translation: CASSVPDFEQYF. Full variable domain (outside the CDR3, taken from reference TRBV2 and TRBJ2-7): EPEVTQTPSHQVTQMGQEVILRCVPISNHLYFYWYRQILGQKVEFLVSFYNNEISEKSEIFDDQFSVERPDGSNFTLKIRSTKLEDSAMYFCASSVPDFEQYFGPGTRLTVT.

The sample holds a few counts of this clonotype. This chain connects TRBV4-1 to TRBJ2-7, with 9 bases aligning to TRBD1. From germline, CDR1 is MGHRA and CDR2 YSYEKL. The CDR3 sequence is 17 residues long. V trimming: 1 base; J trimming: 5 bases; junction bases outside the gene matches: 12. CDR3 sequence reads: CASSQGGIGTGHHEQYF. The CDR3 DNA reads TGCGCCAGCAGCCAAGGAGGAATCGGGACAGGGCACCACGAGCAGTACTTC.

This clonotype was seen ten or more times. The J gene is TRBJ2-3, the V gene TRBV7-2; TRBD2 agrees at 11 bases. The CDR3 loop spans 18 amino acids. Germline lookup yields CDR1 SGHTA and CDR2 FQGNSA. V dropped 4 bases and J dropped 3; count of bases not matched to a gene: 12. The CDR3 is CASSSPYTSGGPTDTQYF. The DNA for the CDR3 is TGTGCCAGCAGCTCACCGTACACTAGCGGGGGCCCTACAGATACGCAGTATTTT.